The sequence of this T cell receptor (beta chain) was determined in a study of neurological immune-mediated disorders. Notes on the study in general: HTLV-1-associated myelopathy had the most TCR clonal expansion, while multiple sclerosis had the least, a level that fell below healthy controls. Subjects shared no identical expanded-clone CDR3 amino acid sequences, suggesting private TCR-beta repertoires in all groups.

This clonotype was counted many times. No antigen is known for it. V lost 6 bases, J lost 7 bases, and 7 bases lay in between. This CDR3 spans 10 amino acids. The germline V gene has CDR1 MNHEY and CDR2 SVGAGI. The authors made cDNA by 5'RACE with 10-nucleotide random UMIs. Using its own MiXCR run on the 5' RACE reads, TCRdb lists one record per CDR3 protein. The sample carries roughly 30,000 distinct CDR3 sequences, over 10% recorded once. This clonotype was sampled from a woman aged 55 to 70 in good health. Sequencing used PBMCs. This chain links TRBV6-5 with TRBJ2-7; D is unclear. CDR3 bases: TGTGCCAGCAGCTCCCAAGAGCAGTACTTC. Translating it yields CASSSQEQYF.